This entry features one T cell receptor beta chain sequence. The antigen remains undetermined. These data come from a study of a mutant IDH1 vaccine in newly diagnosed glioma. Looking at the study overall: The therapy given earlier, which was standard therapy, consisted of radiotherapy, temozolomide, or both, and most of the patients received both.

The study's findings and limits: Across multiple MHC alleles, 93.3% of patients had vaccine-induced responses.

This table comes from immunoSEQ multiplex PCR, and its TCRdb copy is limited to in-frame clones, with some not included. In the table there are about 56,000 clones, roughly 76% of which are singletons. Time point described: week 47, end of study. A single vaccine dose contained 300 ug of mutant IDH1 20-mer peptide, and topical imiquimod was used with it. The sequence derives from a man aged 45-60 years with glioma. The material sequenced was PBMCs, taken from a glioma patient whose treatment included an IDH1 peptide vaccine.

In DNA form, the CDR3 reads TGTGCCAGCAGCTCTAGCCCCACAGATACGCAGTATTTT. This codes for CASSSSPTDTQYF. This chain uses TRBV9 with TRBJ2-3, with D possibly TRBD2 on 5 matching bases. Germline V CDR1 and CDR2: SGDLS, YYNGEE. Trimming removed 4 bases at V and 2 bases at J, with 8 bases between. The CDR3 spans 13 residues.